These 29 T cell receptor beta chains were sequenced from one sample in a study of CXCR3-negative and CXCR3-positive naive CD8 T cells. Findings and limits, study-wide: CXCR3-positive naive cells had more hydrophobic TRB CDR3s than CXCR3-negative naive cells.

Through 5' RACE with UMI labels, the TRB cDNA libraries were prepared. Reanalyzing the 5' RACE reads, TCRdb keeps one entry per CDR3 protein, without DNA. This sample's table reports fewer than 140,000 distinct CDR3 sequences. These receptors lack a known antigen. Sequencing input: naive CXCR3+ CD8+ T cells from blood. Specified subset: CD45RO-CCR7+CD27+CD95- naive CD8+ T cells expressing CXCR3 (TNR3+). The origin of the receptors is a human donor in good health. Some clones in this sample may be carry-over from other donors' samples.

This chain uses TRBV18 with TRBJ2-1. The CDR3 spans 13 residues. Germline CDR1 is KGHSH and CDR2 is LQKENI. The CDR3 reads CASSQQGFDEQFF. Filled out from reference TRBV18 and TRBJ2-1, the complete variable domain reads NAGVMQNPRHLVRRRGQEARLRCSPMKGHSHVYWYRQLPEEGLKFMVYLQKENIIDESGMPKERFSAEFPKEGPSILRIQQVVRGDSAAYFCASSQQGFDEQFFGPGTRLTVL.

The chain couples TRBV29-1 to TRBJ1-1. CDR3 size: 11 residues. Germline CDR1 SQVTM, CDR2 ANQGSEA. The chain's CDR3 is CSVGTHTEAFF.

The rearrangement uses TRBV4-1 and TRBJ2-1. This CDR3 contains 18 residues. Germline V CDR1 and CDR2: MGHRA, YSYEKL. CDR3 loop: CASSEDLGPRLSYNEQFF.

This rearrangement joins TRBV11-2 to TRBJ2-1; the TRBD1 assignment by TCRdb is unverifiable without DNA. The CDR3 consists of 12 residues. In germline, CDR1 is SGHAT, CDR2 FQNNGV. The CDR3 is CTSSYQGNEQFF.

V gene TRBV5-1 combines with J gene TRBJ2-7; without DNA, the TCRdb call of TRBD2 cannot be checked. Germline loops: CDR1 SGHRS, CDR2 YFSETQ. There are 17 residues in the CDR3. This chain's CDR3 is CASSLGRASGGGYEQYF. Filled out from reference TRBV5-1 and TRBJ2-7, the complete variable domain reads KAGVTQTPRYLIKTRGQQVTLSCSPISGHRSVSWYQQTPGQGLQFLFEYFSETQRNKGNFPGRFSGRQFSNSRSEMNVSTLELGDSALYLCASSLGRASGGGYEQYFGPGTRLTVT.

The chain has TRBV13 and TRBJ1-2. Germline V CDR1 and CDR2: PRHDT, FYEKMQ (reference sequence). This CDR3 comprises 15 residues. CDR3 amino acids: CASSLGRGTFYGYTF.

The chain has TRBV28 and TRBJ2-4; checking the TCRdb D call of TRBD1 is not possible without DNA. Germline loops: CDR1 MDHEN, CDR2 SYDVKM. CDR3 length: 12 amino acids. CDR3 protein: CASYSWGDIQYF. The full variable domain, with the rest looked up from reference TRBV28 and TRBJ2-4, is DVKVTQSSRYLVKRTGEKVFLECVQDMDHENMFWYRQDPGLGLRLIYFSYDVKMKEKGDIPEGYSVSREKKERFSLILESASTNQTSMYLCASYSWGDIQYFGAGTRLSVL.

The CDR3 is CSVGVMNTEAFF. V and J are TRBV29-1 and TRBJ1-1. The CDR3 totals 12 residues. Germline V gene data show CDR1 as SQVTM and CDR2 as ANQGSEA.

The chain is built from TRBV14 and TRBJ2-7. The CDR3 consists of 13 residues. The germline V gene has CDR1 SGHDN and CDR2 FVKESK. The CDR3 is CASSQGQSYEQYF.

V and J are TRBV20-1 and TRBJ2-7; as DNA is missing, the TRBD2 call by TCRdb cannot be tested. Germline CDR1 and CDR2: DFQATT and SNEGSKA (reference sequence). CDR3 length equals 14 residues. The CDR3 region is CSATTLGTTYEQYF.

The chain recombines TRBV10-2 with TRBJ2-7; TCRdb proposes TRBD2, but this gene call is untestable without DNA. CDR1 WSHSY and CDR2 SAAADI come from the germline V gene. The CDR3 contains 17 residues. The CDR3 loop is CASTLSSGGPIPYEQYF.

J is TRBJ1-2 and V is TRBV7-6. The CDR3 is 14 amino acids. Germline CDR1 reads SGHVS; CDR2 reads FNYEAQ. CDR3 sequence reads: CASSLTSQGYGYTF.

CDR3 protein: CASSPKWSYGYTF. The V call is TRBV11-3, the J call TRBJ1-2. This CDR3 comprises 13 residues. From germline, CDR1 is SGHNT and CDR2 YENEEA. Full variable domain (remainder filled in from reference TRBV11-3 and TRBJ1-2): EAGVVQSPRYKIIEKKQPVAFWCNPISGHNTLYWYLQNLGQGPELLIRYENEEAVDDSQLPKDRFSAERLKGVDSTLKIQPAELGDSAVYLCASSPKWSYGYTFGSGTRLTVV.

V is TRBV10-3 and J is TRBJ2-1; with no DNA, the TCRdb D assignment of TRBD1 cannot be verified. CDR1 ENHRY and CDR2 SYGVKD come from the germline V gene. CDR3 length: 15 residues. CDR3 loop: CAISRLWGGRDEQFF.

This chain links TRBV28 with TRBJ1-2; with no DNA, the TCRdb D assignment of TRBD1 cannot be verified. From germline, CDR1 is MDHEN and CDR2 SYDVKM. The CDR3 has 16 amino acids. This CDR3 reads CASSFSRTGGFYGYTF.

V usage is TRBV29-1 and J usage is TRBJ1-2. Germline V CDR1 and CDR2: SQVTM, ANQGSEA. This CDR3 is 11 amino acids long. CDR3 amino acids: CSVIDGYGYTF.

The J gene is TRBJ1-2, the V gene TRBV29-1; the D call of TRBD1 rests on TCRdb alone, since no DNA is present to check it. CDR1 SQVTM and CDR2 ANQGSEA come from the germline V gene. The CDR3 is made up of 12 amino acids. Here the CDR3 reads CSVKRQGKGYTF.

V gene TRBV7-3 combines with J gene TRBJ2-1; TCRdb gives TRBD1 as the D gene, but with no DNA this cannot be confirmed. The CDR3 consists of 13 residues. Germline V gives CDR1 SGHTA, CDR2 FQGTGA. The CDR3 sequence: CASSLPLNNEQFF.

CDR3 sequence: CASSTSFGQGQMKLFF. This chain links TRBV7-9 with TRBJ1-4; TCRdb's D gene call, TRBD1, goes unchecked for lack of DNA. The germline V gene has CDR1 SEHNR and CDR2 FQNEAQ (reference sequence). The CDR3 spans 16 residues.

V is TRBV7-8 and J is TRBJ2-7; TCRdb lists TRBD1, though no DNA is available to test this call. Per the germline V gene, CDR1 is SGHVS and CDR2 is FQNEAQ. CDR3 length: 14 amino acids. CDR3 region: CASSLTGSGYEQYF.

The rearrangement links TRBV12-3 or TRBV12-4 to TRBJ1-2; TCRdb calls TRBD1, which cannot be checked without DNA. There are 12 residues in the CDR3. The CDR3 loop reads CASSPPGGGYTF.

The chain couples TRBV29-1 to TRBJ2-1; the D call from TCRdb, TRBD1, cannot be confirmed without DNA. This CDR3 is 14 amino acids long. The germline gives CDR1 SQVTM, CDR2 ANQGSEA. The CDR3 loop reads CSVEEGAGRGEQFF.

The chain has TRBV27 and TRBJ1-5. The CDR3 consists of 13 residues. Germline V gene data show CDR1 as MNHEY and CDR2 as SMNVEV (reference sequence). CDR3 residues: CASGLHSNQPQHF.

The gene calls are TRBV7-6 and TRBJ2-1; TCRdb returns TRBD2, unconfirmable since there is no DNA. This CDR3 has 16 residues. Looked up from germline, CDR1 is SGHVS and CDR2 is FNYEAQ. CDR3 amino acids: CASSLVLAGVYNEQFF.

This sequence joins TRBV7-9 and TRBJ2-7; the D gene TCRdb calls, TRBD2, cannot be checked with no DNA. CDR3 length equals 19 residues. Germline assignment: CDR1 SEHNR and CDR2 FQNEAQ (reference sequence). The chain's CDR3 is CASSSPAGLAARSSYEQYF.

This CDR3 reads CASSQVAGGIYEQYF. The genes are TRBV4-3 and TRBJ2-7; TCRdb lists TRBD1, though no DNA is available to test this call. Looked up from germline, CDR1 is LGHNA and CDR2 is YSLEER. The CDR3 length is 15 residues.

The chain couples TRBV29-1 to TRBJ1-2; the D call from TCRdb, TRBD1, cannot be confirmed without DNA. The CDR3 is made up of 12 amino acids. Germline V lookup: CDR1 SQVTM, CDR2 ANQGSEA. CDR3 amino acids: CSDRTGNYGYTF. The complete variable domain, with remaining parts taken from reference TRBV29-1 and TRBJ1-2, reads SAVISQKPSRDICQRGTSLTIQCQVDSQVTMMFWYRQQPGQSLTLIATANQGSEATYESGFVIDKFPISRPNLTFSTLTVSNMSPEDSSIYLCSDRTGNYGYTFGSGTRLTVV.

CDR3 protein: CSVEDDNAWLAFF. The rearrangement links TRBV29-1 to TRBJ1-1. The CDR3 covers 13 residues. CDR1 is SQVTM and CDR2 is ANQGSEA in the germline V gene. Together with reference TRBV29-1 and TRBJ1-1, the CDR3 gives the full variable domain: SAVISQKPSRDICQRGTSLTIQCQVDSQVTMMFWYRQQPGQSLTLIATANQGSEATYESGFVIDKFPISRPNLTFSTLTVSNMSPEDSSIYLCSVEDDNAWLAFFGQGTRLTVV.

The V gene is TRBV30, the J gene TRBJ2-2; TCRdb's D call, TRBD2, is unchecked because there is no DNA. The length of the CDR3 is 14 residues. Germline CDR1 and CDR2: GTSNPN and SVGIG (reference sequence). The CDR3 spells CAWSIERPAGGLFF.